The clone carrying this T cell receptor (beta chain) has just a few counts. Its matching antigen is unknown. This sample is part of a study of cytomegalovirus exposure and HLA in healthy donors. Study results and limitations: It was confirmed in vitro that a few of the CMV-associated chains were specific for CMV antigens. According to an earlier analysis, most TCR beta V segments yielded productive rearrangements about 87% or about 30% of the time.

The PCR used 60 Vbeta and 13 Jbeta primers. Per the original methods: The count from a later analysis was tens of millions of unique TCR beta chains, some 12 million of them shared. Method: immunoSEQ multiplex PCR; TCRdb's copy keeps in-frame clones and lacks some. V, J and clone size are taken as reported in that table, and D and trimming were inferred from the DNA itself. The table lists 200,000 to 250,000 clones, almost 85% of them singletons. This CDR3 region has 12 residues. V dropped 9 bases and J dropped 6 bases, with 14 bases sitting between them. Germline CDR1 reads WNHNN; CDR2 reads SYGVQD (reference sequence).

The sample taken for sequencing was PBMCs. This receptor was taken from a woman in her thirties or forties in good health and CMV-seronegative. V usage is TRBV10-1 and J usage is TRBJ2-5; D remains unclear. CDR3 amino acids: CARVLQKKTQYF. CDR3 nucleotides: TGCGCCAGGGTTCTACAGAAGAAGACCCAGTACTTC.